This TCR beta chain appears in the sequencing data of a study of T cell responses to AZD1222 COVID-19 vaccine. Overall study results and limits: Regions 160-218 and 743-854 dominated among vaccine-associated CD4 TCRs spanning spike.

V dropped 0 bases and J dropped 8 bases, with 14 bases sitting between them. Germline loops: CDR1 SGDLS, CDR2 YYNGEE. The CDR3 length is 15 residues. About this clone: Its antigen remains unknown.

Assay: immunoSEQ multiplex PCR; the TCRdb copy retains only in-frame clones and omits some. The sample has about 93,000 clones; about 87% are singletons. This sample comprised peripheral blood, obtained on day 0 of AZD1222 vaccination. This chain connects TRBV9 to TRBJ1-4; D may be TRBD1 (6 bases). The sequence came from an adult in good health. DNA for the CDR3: TGTGCCAGCAGCGTAGGTACAGGGACGGTGGAAAAACTGTTTTTT. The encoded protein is CASSVGTGTVEKLFF.